A selection of T cell receptor beta chains follows, all from one sample in a study of blood T cell repertoires in COVID-19. The data were produced by immunoSEQ multiplex PCR, yet TCRdb's version contains in-frame clones alone and is incomplete. Among about 300,000 clones listed, roughly 86% were seen once. The sequencing sample was made of peripheral blood. These receptors were taken from a woman in her thirties with COVID-19, enrolled during active disease. Both conserved end residues are part of each CDR3. A D gene is named only where the DNA matches it firmly. Rows give clone size only sometimes, using once, few, many, or a class for an expanded clone.

TRBV5-1	NA	18	TRBJ2-1	NA	CASSDHRPDSITYNEQFF	TGCGCCAGCAGCGATCATAGACCGGACAGTATCACCTACAATGAGCAGTTCTTC
TRBV9	NA	18	TRBJ1-2	NA	CASSVDQFPGHSNYGYTF	TGTGCCAGCAGCGTAGACCAGTTTCCGGGACATTCGAACTATGGCTACACCTTC
TRBV10-3	once	15	TRBJ1-3	TRBD1	CAIRGTGSSGNTIYF	TGTGCCATCAGGGGGACAGGGTCGTCTGGAAACACCATATATTTT
TRBV4-2	NA	14	TRBJ2-6	NA	CASSDTSGANVLTF	TGTGCCAGCAGTGACACTTCTGGGGCCAACGTCCTGACTTTC
TRBV6-5	NA	15	TRBJ1-3	NA	CASSKDDFSGNTIYF	TGTGCCAGTTCAAAGGATGACTTCTCTGGAAACACCATATATTTT
TRBV7-6	NA	15	TRBJ1-3	NA	CASSTRGGSGNTIYF	TGTGCCAGCAGCACTCGGGGGGGATCTGGAAACACCATATATTTT
TRBV28	NA	16	TRBJ1-5	NA	CASSRSTGYSNQPQHF	TGTGCCAGCAGTCGGAGCACAGGGTACAGCAATCAGCCCCAGCATTTT
TRBV11-2	NA	11	TRBJ2-2	NA	CASRDGGELFF	TGTGCCAGCAGAGACGGGGGTGAGCTGTTTTTT
TRBV2	NA	13	TRBJ1-1	NA	CASSGEGDTEAFF	TGTGCCAGCAGTGGAGAAGGGGACACTGAAGCTTTCTTT
TRBV11-3	NA	16	TRBJ2-1	NA	CASKGQGDSPYNEQFF	TGTGCCAGCAAAGGACAAGGCGACAGCCCTTACAATGAGCAGTTCTTC
TRBV11-3	NA	15	TRBJ2-3	NA	CASSLGGLARDTQYF	TGTGCCAGCAGCTTAGGGGGTCTAGCCAGAGATACGCAGTATTTT
TRBV20-1	NA	11	TRBJ1-2	NA	CSARDREGYTF	TGCAGTGCTAGAGACAGGGAAGGCTACACCTTC
TRBV9	NA	15	TRBJ1-6	NA	CASSVAGYDNSPLHF	TGTGCCAGCAGCGTAGCAGGGTACGATAATTCACCCCTCCACTTT
TRBV14	NA	13	TRBJ1-1	NA	CASSQEVYSEAFF	TGTGCCAGCAGCCAAGAGGTTTACAGTGAAGCTTTCTTT
TRBV6-2/TRBV6-3	NA	15	TRBJ2-5	NA	CASSSLGSLQETQYF	TGTGCCAGCAGTTCCCTCGGGTCCCTCCAAGAGACCCAGTACTTC
TRBV6-4	NA	16	TRBJ1-5	TRBD1	CASSTSGTGGCQPQHF	TGTGCCAGCAGTACCTCCGGGACAGGTGGGTGTCAGCCCCAGCATTTT
TRBV12-3/TRBV12-4	NA	13	TRBJ1-6	TRBD1	CASRGQVGAPLHF	TGTGCCAGCAGGGGACAGGTCGGGGCACCCCTCCACTTT
TRBV7-9	NA	15	TRBJ2-2	NA	CASSSRGQPTGELFF	TGTGCCAGCAGCTCCCGGGGACAACCAACCGGGGAGCTGTTTTTT
TRBV7-2	NA	13	TRBJ1-2	TRBD1	CASSWGTVNGYTF	TGTGCCAGCAGCTGGGGGACAGTCAACGGCTACACCTTC
TRBV5-1	NA	16	TRBJ1-1	TRBD1	CASSPGTGDGYTEAFF	TGCGCCAGCAGCCCTGGGACAGGGGATGGGTACACTGAAGCTTTCTTT
TRBV5-1	NA	14	TRBJ2-5	NA	CASSLTGAEGTQYF	TGCGCCAGCAGCTTGACAGGGGCGGAGGGGACCCAGTACTTC
TRBV6-5	NA	15	TRBJ1-6	TRBD1	CASSHLHTGEVSLHF	TGTGCCAGCAGTCATCTCCATACAGGGGAAGTATCCCTCCACTTT
TRBV2	NA	13	TRBJ1-2	NA	CASTETGNGGYTF	TGTGCCAGCACCGAGACTGGCAATGGAGGCTACACCTTC
TRBV5-3	NA	15	TRBJ2-2	NA	CARSPPGDNTGELFF	TGTGCCAGAAGCCCCCCGGGGGATAACACCGGGGAGCTGTTTTTT
TRBV19	NA	13	TRBJ1-6	NA	CASSISKNSPLHF	TGTGCCAGTAGTATCAGTAAGAATTCACCCCTCCACTTT
TRBV6-6	NA	15	TRBJ2-3	TRBD2	CASSISGGATDTQYF	TGTGCCAGCAGCATTAGCGGGGGGGCCACAGATACGCAGTATTTT
TRBV29-1	NA	10	TRBJ1-1	NA	CSVSESEAFF	TGCAGCGTATCCGAGTCTGAAGCTTTCTTT
TRBV5-1	NA	13	TRBJ1-2	NA	CASSLVGEDGYTF	TGCGCCAGCAGCTTGGTAGGGGAGGATGGCTACACCTTC
TRBV13	NA	13	TRBJ1-3	NA	CASTSSGVNTIYF	TGTGCCAGCACTAGTTCAGGGGTAAACACCATATATTTT
TRBV2	NA	15	TRBJ1-6	TRBD1	CASSLEGTENSPLHF	TGTGCCAGCAGTCTAGAAGGGACAGAGAATTCACCCCTCCACTTT
TRBV14	NA	15	TRBJ2-7	NA	CASSLRDTRSYEQYF	TGTGCCAGCAGCCTCCGGGACACAAGATCCTACGAGCAGTACTTC
TRBV6-4	NA	15	TRBJ2-3	NA	CASSDFGSGTDTQYF	TGTGCCAGCAGTGATTTTGGCTCAGGCACAGATACGCAGTATTTT
TRBV25-1	few	14	TRBJ1-6	NA	CASSEAVWNSPLHF	TGTGCCAGCAGTGAGGCTGTTTGGAATTCACCCCTCCACTTT
TRBV11-3	NA	19	TRBJ2-1	TRBD2	CASSLDSSGGPRTPNEQFF	TGTGCCAGCAGCTTAGATAGCAGCGGGGGGCCTAGAACTCCCAATGAGCAGTTCTTC
TRBV12-3/TRBV12-4	NA	12	TRBJ1-2	NA	CASSIGHYGYTF	TGTGCCAGCAGTATCGGACATTATGGCTACACCTTC
TRBV5-1	NA	17	TRBJ2-1	TRBD2	CASSSWTSGGLYNEQFF	TGCGCCAGCAGCTCATGGACTAGCGGGGGGCTCTACAATGAGCAGTTCTTC
TRBV2	few	12	TRBJ1-2	TRBD1	CASRTGSYGYTF	TGTGCCAGCCGGACAGGGTCGTATGGCTACACCTTC
TRBV27	once	16	TRBJ2-2	TRBD2	CASTGSGAANTGELFF	TGTGCCAGCACGGGTAGCGGGGCCGCGAACACCGGGGAGCTGTTTTTT
TRBV28	NA	15	TRBJ1-1	NA	CASTPQTTANTEAFF	TGTGCCAGCACCCCACAAACAACAGCGAACACTGAAGCTTTCTTT
TRBV18	NA	15	TRBJ2-2	TRBD2	CASSETSFDTGELFF	TGTGCCAGCTCAGAGACTAGCTTTGACACCGGGGAGCTGTTTTTT
TRBV5-1	NA	17	TRBJ1-5	NA	CASSDMPTGDNNQPQHF	TGCGCCAGCAGCGATATGCCCACGGGGGATAACAATCAGCCCCAGCATTTT